This T cell receptor (beta chain) was documented in a study of radiation and T cells in renal cell carcinoma (dated by TCRdb to the early 2020s). Context from the whole study: TCR beta sequencing covered 55 or so samples in total, comprising about 26 tumors and some 27 peripheral blood samples. The last blood draw occurred 4 weeks after radiation, at the same time as nephrectomy. A total of about 3.8 million unique CDR3 nucleotide sequences, encoding 2,500,000 or so unique CDR3 amino acid sequences, were found across all 55 or so samples.

The label giving this sample's time point can be read as: blood 4 weeks post-SBRT, at nephrectomy. In light of the paper, this sample's treatment or condition label describes: 15 Gy SBRT to primary tumor, nephrectomy 4 weeks later. Samples were obtained from a clinical trial, in which 15 Gy stereotactic body radiation therapy was delivered to primary renal cell carcinomas and nephrectomy was performed 4 weeks later. To follow tumor-enriched clonotypes, serial peripheral blood was collected from radiation-treated patients at baseline and at 2 weeks and 4 weeks after SBRT. Every patient's renal cell carcinoma showed clear cell pathology. Genomic DNA for TCR sequencing was prepared using the QIAamp DNA Blood Mini Kit (Qiagen). Samples were included in the analyses only if all quality control checks were passed. As for this clone: Its antigen is still unknown. No much larger clonotype is one base removed from it; base qualities were not supplied.

TCR beta libraries were generated from genomic DNA with the immunoSEQ kit, following the manufacturer's recommendations. To prepare the libraries, a first multiplex PCR with proprietary primers was run, followed by a second PCR that added unique barcodes, and a bead cleanup was done after each round. Each sample batch included a kit-provided positive control reaction and a negative control reaction. The final libraries underwent checking on an Agilent 4200 TapeStation D1000 ScreenTape, volumetric pooling, and quantification by qPCR. Sequencing was performed on an Illumina NextSeq500 using a MidOutput 150-cycle cartridge, with 156 Read1 cycles, 15 Index1 cycles, and the kit custom primers. The pooled library was loaded at around 1 pM with around 20% PhiX control spiked in. On the study's bioinformatics: Vendor-processed data were analyzed in R, and a clonotype was defined as all T cells sharing the same CDR3 nucleotide sequence. For clone abundance analyses, frequencies were normalized to the 10,000 most abundant clones in each sample. Before analysis, public T cell clones were removed, and these numbered fewer than six per sample on average. Tumor-enriched and baseline blood-enriched clonotypes were defined by at least a 32-fold difference in abundance between compartments. Clonotypes expanded or contracted between blood time points were identified with a beta-binomial differential abundance model. Tumor-blood repertoire similarity was measured with the Baroni-Urbani and Buser coefficient, and groups were compared using two-tailed Wilcoxon tests in R. TCRdb holds this immuneACCESS table with in-frame rearrangements only. Some clones are missing; in checked studies, unresolved V genes explain under half, and the rest has no known cause. V and J calls and clone size are given by that table; D and trimming were obtained from the DNA. This sample comprises 140,000 to 150,000 clones, 80% to 90% of them detected only once. Of the sample, less than 20% is held by the ten largest clones.

CDR1 and CDR2 were assigned from the germline V gene as SGHTA and FQGNSA. The CDR3 covers 16 residues, taking in both the cysteine and the phenylalanine. Of all the DNA, just the CDR3 is kept, 48 bases in frame from base 1. V is reduced by 1 base and J by 0 bases, leaving a spacing of 9 bases between them. The full study reports these points: With a single-armed trial design, the study had no way to address how radiation dose or scheduling affects the TCR repertoire. Changes in the blood repertoire were not tracked past 4 weeks after treatment. An increase in top tumor clonotypes in blood was observed from baseline to 2 weeks post-radiation, followed by contraction by 4 weeks, which was taken to suggest transient expansion of tumor-resident clones. Because no pretreatment tumor biopsies were available, whether clonotypes were present in the tumor at baseline could not be determined.

This TCR derives from a woman aged 50 to 65 with renal cell carcinoma. The V and J segments used are TRBV7-2 and TRBJ2-2; D gene: possibly TRBD2, on 6 matching bases. The source material was blood, sampled from a patient whose treatment included radiotherapy and nephrectomy. The CDR3 amino acid sequence is: CASSLVSGANTGELFF. In nucleotide form, the sequence is TGTGCCAGCAGCTTAGTTAGCGGAGCGAACACCGGGGAGCTGTTTTTT. The full variable domain, with segments outside the CDR3 supplied by the reference TRBV7-2 and TRBJ2-2 proteins, appears as GAGVSQSPSNKVTEKGKDVELRCDPISGHTALYWYRQSLGQGLEFLIYFQGNSAPDKSGLPSDRFSAERTGGSVSTLTIQRTQQEDSAVYLCASSLVSGANTGELFFGEGSRLTVL.